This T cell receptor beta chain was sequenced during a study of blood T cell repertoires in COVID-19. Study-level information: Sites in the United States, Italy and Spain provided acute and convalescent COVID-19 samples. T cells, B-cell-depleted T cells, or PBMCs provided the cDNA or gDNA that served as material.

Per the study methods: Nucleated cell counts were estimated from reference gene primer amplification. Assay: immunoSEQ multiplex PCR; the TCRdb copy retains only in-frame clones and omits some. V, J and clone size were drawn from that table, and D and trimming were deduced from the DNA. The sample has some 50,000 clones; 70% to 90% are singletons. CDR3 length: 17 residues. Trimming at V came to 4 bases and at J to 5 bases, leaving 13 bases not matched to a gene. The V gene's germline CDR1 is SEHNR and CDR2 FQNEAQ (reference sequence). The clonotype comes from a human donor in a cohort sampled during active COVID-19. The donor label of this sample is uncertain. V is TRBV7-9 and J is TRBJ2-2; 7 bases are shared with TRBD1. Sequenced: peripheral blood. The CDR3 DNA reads TGTGCCAGCAGCTCCCCGATAGGGGGCCAGGGAACCGGGGAGCTGTTTTTT. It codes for CASSSPIGGQGTGELFF.